Below, 11 T cell receptor beta chains from the same sample are listed, as sequenced in a study of OX40 agonist ivuxolimab in advanced cancers. The table came from immunoSEQ multiplex PCR; TCRdb's copy has only in-frame clones and leaves some out. The sample contains some 54,000 clones, around 77% of which appear only once. The specimen comprised CD4+ or CD8+ T cells sorted from blood, sampled in a trial of the OX40 agonist ivuxolimab. Receptors were obtained from an adult with an advanced solid tumor such as melanoma, head and neck, liver or kidney cancer.

The V and J genes are TRBV10-1 and TRBJ2-7, with 7 bases fitting TRBD2. The length of the CDR3 is 15 residues. Germline trimming cut 3 bases from V and 2 bases from J; bases unmatched to any gene: 7. Germline-derived CDR1 and CDR2 are WNHNN and SYGVQD (reference sequence). The CDR3 protein is CASSDGASGTYEQYF. The CDR3 DNA reads TGCGCCAGCAGTGACGGGGCTAGCGGAACCTACGAGCAGTACTTC.

This clone was observed once. This chain links TRBV6-6 with TRBJ1-1; D is possibly TRBD1 (5 bases). The CDR3 totals 12 residues. Per germline, CDR1 MNHNY and CDR2 SVGAGI (reference sequence). Trimming shortened V by 6 bases and J by 4 bases, and 9 bases separated the two germline ends. The CDR3 reads CASRQDVTEAFF. DNA of the CDR3: TGTGCCAGCAGACAGGATGTCACTGAAGCTTTCTTT.

The V call is TRBV20-1, the J call TRBJ2-1; no clear D gene. This CDR3 contains 11 residues. The V and J ends lost 0 bases and 8 bases respectively, with 5 bases between them. Per the germline V gene, CDR1 is DFQATT and CDR2 is SNEGSKA (reference sequence). CDR3 protein: CSARDEDEQFF. DNA for the CDR3: TGCAGTGCTAGAGATGAGGATGAGCAGTTCTTC.

CDR3 nucleotides: TGTGCCAGCAGCCCTCCTTCCGTCTTCTCTGGAAACACCATATATTTT. As protein: CASSPPSVFSGNTIYF. V usage is TRBV7-9 and J usage is TRBJ1-3, with D uncertain. CDR3 length: 16 residues. Deletions cut 5 bases from V and 0 bases from J, with 14 bases between. From germline, CDR1 is SEHNR and CDR2 FQNEAQ (reference sequence).

This clone was counted a single time. This chain uses TRBV18 with TRBJ1-2, with D possibly TRBD1 on 6 matching bases. Germline V gives CDR1 KGHSH, CDR2 LQKENI. The CDR3 has 12 amino acids. V lost 6 bases to trimming and J lost 8 bases, with 13 bases between them. The DNA of the CDR3 is TGTGCCAGCTCCATTCAGGGGAACGGCTACACCTTC. Translating it yields CASSIQGNGYTF.

V gene TRBV7-2 combines with J gene TRBJ1-5; D call uncertain. CDR3 length: 13 amino acids. Between the trimmed V and J ends, which lost 3 bases and 3 bases, there was a span of 6 bases. The germline V gene has CDR1 SGHTA and CDR2 FQGNSA. This CDR3 reads CASSLQDNQPQHF. In nucleotides, the CDR3 is TGTGCCAGCAGCTTGCAGGACAATCAGCCCCAGCATTTT.

This clone was seen only once. The chain links TRBV7-2 to TRBJ1-3; TRBD1 matches at 8 bases. With V trimmed by 4 bases and J by 1 base, 12 bases remained unmatched. The germline gives CDR1 SGHTA, CDR2 FQGNSA. The CDR3 runs 18 residues. The CDR3 region has the DNA TGTGCCAGCAGCTCCCTTCGGCAGGGGGCAGGATCTGGAAACACCATATATTTT. Amino acid sequence: CASSSLRQGAGSGNTIYF.

This chain uses TRBV9 with TRBJ1-4, with 7 bases aligning to TRBD1. Germline lookup yields CDR1 SGDLS and CDR2 YYNGEE. The J segment lost 5 bases and the V segment lost 4 bases, leaving 8 bases of the junction unmatched. This CDR3 has 15 amino acids. DNA of the CDR3: TGTGCCAGCAGCACGAGGACAGGCACAAATGAAAAACTGTTTTTT. Protein sequence: CASSTRTGTNEKLFF. Full variable domain (remainder filled in from reference TRBV9 and TRBJ1-4): DSGVTQTPKHLITATGQRVTLRCSPRSGDLSVYWYQQSLDQGLQFLIQYYNGEERAKGNILERFSAQQFPDLHSELNLSSLELGDSALYFCASSTRTGTNEKLFFGSGTQLSVL.

The genes are TRBV25-1 and TRBJ1-2, with a possible D match to TRBD1 (5 bases). Germline CDR1 and CDR2: MGHDK and SYGVNS. Trimming shortened V by 8 bases and J by 2 bases, and 15 bases separated the two germline ends. The CDR3 contains 14 residues. CDR3 nucleotide sequence: TGTGCCAGCTCGCGGGCAGGGATAAACTATGGCTACACCTTC. As protein: CASSRAGINYGYTF.

The chain joins TRBV6-6 to TRBJ1-1; 7 bases map to TRBD1. This CDR3 has 14 residues. Germline values: CDR1 MNHNY, CDR2 SVGAGI (reference sequence). After removal of 3 bases from V and 5 bases from J, the junction contained 6 bases not matched to a gene. DNA of the CDR3: TGTGCCAGCAGTTATCACAGGGGAGATACTGAAGCTTTCTTT. It specifies CASSYHRGDTEAFF.

The rearrangement uses TRBV28 and TRBJ2-2; D possibly uses TRBD1 or TRBD2 (5 bases each). Germline V gene sequence: CDR1 MDHEN, CDR2 SYDVKM. The CDR3 spans 15 residues. V shed 3 bases and J shed 7 bases, with 15 bases lying between them. This CDR3 is CASSFFRGPGGELFF. The CDR3 nucleotides are TGTGCCAGCAGTTTTTTCCGGGGACCCGGCGGGGAGCTGTTTTTT.